This T cell receptor beta chain was recovered during a study of monozygotic twins with inflammatory bowel disease. Each CDR3 protein gets one entry in TCRdb, which reprocessed the 5' RACE reads and gives no DNA. The listing contains approximately 390,000 distinct CDR3 sequences. This CDR3 spans 12 amino acids. The germline CDR1 and CDR2 sequences are DFQATT and SNEGSKA (reference sequence). The sequence came from a human donor with ulcerative colitis or Crohn's disease, or a healthy co-twin of an affected twin (not recorded which). The chain links TRBV20-1 to TRBJ1-5; as DNA is missing, the TRBD1 call by TCRdb cannot be tested. The sample was blood. This CDR3 reads CSARTGDQPQHF.